This T cell receptor beta chain came from a study of T-cell memory formation after mild COVID-19. The overall study: Across donors, TCR clusters were largely donor specific.

Study results and caveats: Researchers report contracting CD4+ clones mostly in CM and EM, with CD8+ clones in EMRA. Contracting clones from day 15 to 85 showed balanced CD4/CD8; later expanders favored CD4+. Second-wave clones reaching peak frequency on day 37 lacked confirmed SARS-CoV-2 specificity.

From the 5' RACE reads, TCRdb called clonotypes with MiXCR, one entry per CDR3 protein. The table has around 250,000 distinct CDR3 sequences, around 15% seen once. At least ten counts were recorded for this clonotype. What it recognizes is unknown. This CDR3 comprises 12 residues. Between the trimmed V and J ends, which lost 3 bases and 5 bases, there was a span of 7 bases. The V gene's germline CDR1 is SGHAT and CDR2 FQNNGV. This receptor was obtained from a man between 18 and 35 years old who had mild COVID-19 (a few samples of this study predate the infection). Cell type and time point are not known. The sequencing input was PBMCs or a T cell subset sorted from them (not recorded which). The rearrangement links TRBV11-2 to TRBJ2-5; D not certain. CDR3 bases: TGTGCCAGCAGCTTCGAAGGGGAGACCCAGTACTTC. Its translation is CASSFEGETQYF.